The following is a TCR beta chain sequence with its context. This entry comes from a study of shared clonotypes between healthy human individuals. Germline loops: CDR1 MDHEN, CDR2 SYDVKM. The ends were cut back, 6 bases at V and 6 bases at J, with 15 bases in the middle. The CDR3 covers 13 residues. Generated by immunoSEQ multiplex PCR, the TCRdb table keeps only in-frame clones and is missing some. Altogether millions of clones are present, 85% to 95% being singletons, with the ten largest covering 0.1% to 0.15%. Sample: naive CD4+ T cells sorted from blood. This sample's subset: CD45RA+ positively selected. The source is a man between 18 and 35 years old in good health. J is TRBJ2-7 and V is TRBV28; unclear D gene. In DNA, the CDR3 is TGTGCCAGCAGCTTCAACTCCCCTACCGAGCAGTACTTC. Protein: CASSFNSPTEQYF.